Sequencing of this T cell receptor beta chain was carried out in a study of T cells expressing NK-cell markers. About the research overall: It was from sorted CD3+CD56+NKG2C+, CD3+CD56+NKG2C- and CD3+CD56-NKG2C+ T cells that TCR beta repertoires came. One of the eight sequenced donors was seronegative, whereas the other seven were HCMV-seropositive.

The CDR3 is made up of 14 amino acids. Germline V CDR1 and CDR2: SGHKS, YYEKEE (reference sequence). Study-wide findings and caveats: The dominant NKG2C+ clonotypes represented 1.0-7.0% of CD8+ T cells in more than five donors. Unclear, still, was the HCMV specificity of the expanded NKG2C+ T cell clones.

As regards this clonotype: Antigen: not known.

After re-calling the 5' RACE reads, TCRdb lists one entry per CDR3 protein, DNA absent. Here the sample table reports approximately 460,000 distinct CDR3 sequences. This clonotype was sampled from a woman aged 18-70 years in good health. This chain connects TRBV5-5 to TRBJ1-5. The source material was blood T cells: a sorted CD56 or NKG2C T cell subset, CD4+ or CD8+ T cells, or bulk PBMC T cells (not recorded which). The CDR3 loop is CASTQGPSIQPQHF.